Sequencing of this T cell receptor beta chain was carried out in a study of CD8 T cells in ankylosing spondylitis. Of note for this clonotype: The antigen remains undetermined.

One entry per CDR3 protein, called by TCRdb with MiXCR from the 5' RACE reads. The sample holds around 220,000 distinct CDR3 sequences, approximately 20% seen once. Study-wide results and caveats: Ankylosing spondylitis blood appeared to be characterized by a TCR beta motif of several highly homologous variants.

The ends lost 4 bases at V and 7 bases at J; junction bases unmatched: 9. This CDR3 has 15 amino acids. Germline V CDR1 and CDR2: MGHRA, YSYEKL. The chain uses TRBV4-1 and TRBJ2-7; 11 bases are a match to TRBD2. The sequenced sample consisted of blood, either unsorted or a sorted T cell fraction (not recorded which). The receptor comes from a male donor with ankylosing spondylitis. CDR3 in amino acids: CASSREPTSGDEQYF. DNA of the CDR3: TGCGCCAGCAGCCGGGAGCCGACTAGCGGGGATGAGCAGTACTTC.